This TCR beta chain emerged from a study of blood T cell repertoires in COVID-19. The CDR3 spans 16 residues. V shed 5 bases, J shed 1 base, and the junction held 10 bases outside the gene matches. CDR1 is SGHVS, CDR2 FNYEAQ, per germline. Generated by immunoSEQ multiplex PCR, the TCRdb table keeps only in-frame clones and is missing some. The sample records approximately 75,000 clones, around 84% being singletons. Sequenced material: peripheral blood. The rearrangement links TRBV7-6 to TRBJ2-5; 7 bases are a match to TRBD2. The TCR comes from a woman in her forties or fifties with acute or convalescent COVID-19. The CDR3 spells CASSPRPSSGQETQYF. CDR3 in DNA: TGTGCCAGCAGCCCACGACCGTCTAGCGGCCAAGAGACCCAGTACTTC.